Listed here are 5 T cell receptor beta chains from one sample, sequenced in a study of blood T cell repertoires in COVID-19. Using immunoSEQ multiplex PCR, the repertoire was profiled, and TCRdb retains in-frame clones only, with some absent. The sample contains about 130,000 clones, about 86% of which appear only once. The sequenced sample consisted of peripheral blood. The receptors originated from a woman aged 50 to 60 who had recovered from COVID-19.

V gene TRBV4-2 combines with J gene TRBJ2-7, with 8 nucleotides matching TRBD2. This CDR3 has 17 amino acids. The J segment lost 2 bases and the V segment lost 0 bases, leaving 9 bases of the junction unmatched. Germline V gives CDR1 LGHNA, CDR2 YNFKEQ. The CDR3 nucleotides are TGTGCCAGCAGCCAAGAGACTCGGGCGGGAGGCACCTACGAGCAGTACTTC. As protein: CASSQETRAGGTYEQYF.

This chain connects TRBV18 to TRBJ1-6; D perhaps matches TRBD1 (5 bases). This CDR3 is built from 15 residues. V shed 6 bases and J shed 4 bases, with 13 bases lying between them. From germline, CDR1 is KGHSH and CDR2 LQKENI. Here the CDR3 reads CASSSTERYNSPLHF. The CDR3 nucleotides read TGTGCCAGCTCGTCGACAGAGAGGTATAATTCACCCCTCCACTTT.

This sequence joins TRBV10-2 and TRBJ2-7; 7 bases line up with TRBD1. V gave up 7 bases and J gave up 3 bases; unmatched junction bases: 9. CDR1 and CDR2 from the germline V gene are WSHSY and SAAADI. The length of the CDR3 is 14 residues. CDR3 region: CASNDRVGVYEQYF. The CDR3 bases are TGCGCCAGCAACGACAGGGTTGGCGTCTACGAGCAGTACTTC.

This chain's CDR3 is CASSPDSRSYEQYF. The CDR3 DNA reads as TGTGCCAGCAGTCCTGACTCGCGCTCCTACGAGCAGTACTTC. V usage is TRBV28 and J usage is TRBJ2-7; no clear D gene. Germline V gene data show CDR1 as MDHEN and CDR2 as SYDVKM. Trimming took 5 bases from V and 0 from J, leaving 11 bases between them. The CDR3 runs to 14 residues.

Points on this clone: The sample has other DNA sequences that encode this CDR3 too. V gene TRBV9 combines with J gene TRBJ2-5, with a tentative D call TRBD2 (5 bases). Trimming removed 2 bases from V and 5 bases from J, with 10 bases in between. From germline, CDR1 is SGDLS and CDR2 YYNGEE. This CDR3 has 13 amino acids. The CDR3 region is CASSVRVDETQYF. The CDR3 DNA reads as TGTGCCAGCAGCGTGCGGGTAGACGAGACCCAGTACTTC.